This TCR beta chain was identified during a study of siplizumab effects on memory and regulatory T cells. Repertoires were generated with immunoSEQ multiplex PCR, while TCRdb's copy carries only in-frame clones and drops some. The sample contains about 99,000 clones, nearly 95% of which appear only once. Material: Tregs sorted from blood. The sequence was collected from a human donor in good health.

The CDR3 loop reads CASSVGSPTAEQYF. In nucleotides, the CDR3 is TGTGCCAGCAGCGTGGGGTCTCCTACCGCCGAGCAGTACTTC. The genes are TRBV7-9 and TRBJ2-7; no definite D call. Germline-derived CDR1 and CDR2 are SEHNR and FQNEAQ (reference sequence). The ends were cut back, 5 bases at V and 6 bases at J, with 17 bases in the middle. This CDR3 region has 14 residues. Complete variable domain (other parts from reference TRBV7-9 and TRBJ2-7): DTGVSQNPRHKITKRGQNVTFRCDPISEHNRLYWYRQTLGQGPEFLTYFQNEAQLEKSRLLSDRFSAERPKGSFSTLEIQRTEQGDSAMYLCASSVGSPTAEQYFGPGTRLTVT.